Each of the 13 T cell receptor beta chains below was sequenced from the same sample in a study of T cells in tumors after PD-1 blockade. The repertoire was sequenced with immunoSEQ multiplex PCR; TCRdb's copy has only in-frame clones and lacks some. The data show 4,000 to 6,000 clones, with about 72% seen just once and approximately 33% held by the top ten. This sample comprised tumor tissue, obtained before anti-PD-1 treatment. These receptors were obtained from a human donor with cutaneous squamous cell carcinoma.

In this sample, this clone turned up once. This chain links TRBV5-4 with TRBJ2-7, with 7 positions matching TRBD1. CDR3 length equals 14 residues. Germline assignment: CDR1 SGHNT and CDR2 YYREEE (reference sequence). V shed 3 bases and J 3 bases; nucleotides not matched to a gene: 6. The CDR3 DNA reads as TGTGCCAGCAGCTCACGGGACAGAGTCTACGAGCAGTACTTC. It yields the protein CASSSRDRVYEQYF. Drawing the rest from reference TRBV5-4 and TRBJ2-7, the complete variable domain is ETGVTQSPTHLIKTRGQQVTLRCSSQSGHNTVSWYQQALGQGPQFIFQYYREEENGRGNFPPRFSGLQFPNYSSELNVNALELDDSALYLCASSSRDRVYEQYFGPGTRLTVT.

This clone occurred a few times. The CDR3, as DNA: TGTGCCAGCAGCCAAGTGGTCAGCACTGAAGCTTTCTTT. Protein sequence: CASSQVVSTEAFF. The V gene is TRBV3-1 (or the pseudogene TRBV3-2), the J gene TRBJ1-1, with D hard to call. The CDR3 is 13 amino acids. The ends were cut back, 1 base at V and 4 bases at J, with 7 bases in the middle. The germline gives CDR1 LGHDT, CDR2 YNNKEL (reference sequence).

The chain joins TRBV6-5 to TRBJ1-2; D ambiguous. CDR1 MNHEY and CDR2 SVGAGI come from the germline V gene. This CDR3 has 12 residues. V was cut by 5 bases and J by 5 bases, with 9 bases left in between. The CDR3 DNA sequence: TGTGCCAGCAGTATGACCGTTTATGGCTACACCTTC. Amino acid sequence: CASSMTVYGYTF.

A word on this clone: At one end the junction does not follow the germline gene, possibly because of a read error. Here the CDR3 reads CASGFSEQYF. Written as DNA, the CDR3 is TGTGCCAGCGGTTTTTCCGAGCAGTACTTC. The chain joins TRBV27 to TRBJ2-7, with no clear D. The CDR3 runs to 10 residues. Per germline, CDR1 MNHEY and CDR2 SMNVEV (reference sequence).

In its sample, this clone was seen a few times. The V gene is TRBV13, the J gene TRBJ1-2, with 8 positions matching TRBD1. The V gene end was trimmed by 5 bases and the J gene end by 4 bases; junction bases not matched to a gene: 9. The CDR3 is 15 amino acids. The germline CDR1 and CDR2 sequences are PRHDT and FYEKMQ (reference sequence). CDR3 residues: CASSAQEDRAYGYTF. In DNA form, the CDR3 reads TGTGCCAGCAGCGCGCAAGAGGACAGGGCCTATGGCTACACCTTC.

The chain couples TRBV27 to TRBJ1-1, with D unresolved. The length of the CDR3 is 14 residues. Germline loops: CDR1 MNHEY, CDR2 SMNVEV (reference sequence). Trimming shortened V by 7 bases and J by 6 bases, and 18 bases separated the two germline ends. The CDR3 sequence is CASNKGIFTPEAFF. CDR3 nucleotides: TGTGCCAGCAATAAAGGCATATTTACGCCTGAAGCTTTCTTT.

The chain uses TRBV5-1 and TRBJ1-2, with TRBD1 matching 9 bases. The germline gives CDR1 SGHRS, CDR2 YFSETQ. Unmatched junction bases numbered 9, after V lost 4 bases and J lost 2 bases. This CDR3 is built from 16 residues. CDR3 in amino acids: CASSQGQGGVNYGYTF. In DNA form, the CDR3 reads TGCGCCAGCAGCCAGGGACAGGGAGGAGTAAACTATGGCTACACCTTC.

V is TRBV27 and J is TRBJ1-2; a weak D match, TRBD1 (6 bases). V lost 5 bases and J lost 3, with 10 bases in between. This CDR3 region has 13 residues. Germline CDR1 reads MNHEY; CDR2 reads SMNVEV (reference sequence). The CDR3 DNA follows: TGTGCCAGCAGTATGAGGGGGGACTATGGCTACACCTTC. Its translation: CASSMRGDYGYTF.

This sequence joins TRBV19 and TRBJ1-4; D unclear. Germline CDR1 LNHDA, CDR2 SQIVND (reference sequence). The length of the CDR3 is 13 residues. The V gene lost 4 bases and the J gene lost 8 bases, with 11 bases spanning the gap. CDR3 sequence (DNA): TGTGCCAGTAGTACCATTCTCCAAGAAAAACTGTTTTTT. Its translation: CASSTILQEKLFF.

The chain employs TRBV7-3 and TRBJ2-1; tentatively, D is TRBD1 or TRBD2 (5 bases each). CDR1 and CDR2 (germline): SGHTA, FQGTGA. This CDR3 contains 12 residues. Trimming took 5 bases from V and 5 from J, leaving 7 bases between them. The CDR3 DNA reads as TGTGCCAGCAGCAGAGGGGACAATGAGCAGTTCTTC. Protein sequence: CASSRGDNEQFF. The variable domain in full, with the rest retrieved from reference TRBV7-3 and TRBJ2-1, is GAGVSQTPSNKVTEKGKYVELRCDPISGHTALYWYRQSLGQGPEFLIYFQGTGAADDSGLPNDRFFAVRPEGSVSTLKIQRTERGDSAVYLCASSRGDNEQFFGPGTRLTVL.

The gene calls are TRBV6-5 and TRBJ2-7; TRBD2 aligns across 7 bases. V was clipped by 6 bases and J by 6 bases; unmatched bases: 8. The CDR3 is 13 amino acids. Germline V gene lookup returns CDR1 MNHEY and CDR2 SVGAGI. As DNA, the CDR3 is TGTGCCAGCAGCACTCTGGGGGGGTTCGAGCAGTACTTC. This sequence encodes CASSTLGGFEQYF.

The genes are TRBV28 and TRBJ2-6; D is tentatively TRBD1 or TRBD2 (7 bases each). The V end was cut by 7 bases, the J end by 4 bases, with 17 bases between. The CDR3 extends over 16 amino acids. Germline CDR1 reads MDHEN; CDR2 reads SYDVKM. The CDR3 here is CASKGEGATGANVLTF. In DNA, the CDR3 is TGTGCCAGCAAGGGGGAGGGGGCGACCGGGGCCAACGTCCTGACTTTC.

The rearrangement uses TRBV27 and TRBJ1-1; 7 bases line up with TRBD1. V dropped 10 bases and J dropped 6; count of bases not matched to a gene: 11. Germline V gene lookup returns CDR1 MNHEY and CDR2 SMNVEV (reference sequence). The CDR3 has 13 amino acids. The CDR3 coding sequence is TGTGCCACTCGGGGCTTAGGGACAGCTGAAGCTTTCTTT. Amino acids: CATRGLGTAEAFF.